These 18 T cell receptor beta chains share one sample of origin, sequenced in a study of immune characterization of retroperitoneal liposarcoma. TCRdb fed the PCR reads into MiXCR, producing one record per CDR3 protein. The sample records roughly 11,000 distinct CDR3 sequences, roughly a quarter being singletons. Sequencing was performed on tumor tissue. These receptors all stem from a female donor with retroperitoneal liposarcoma.

This chain uses TRBV5-3 with TRBJ2-1; possibly TRBD1 for D (5 bases). TRBV5-3 is noted as an ORF with a role that remains uncertain. The CDR3 sequence is 14 residues long. V was trimmed by 8 bases and J by 13 bases, leaving 25 bases between them. For the CDR3, the DNA is TGTGCCAGCAGCGTAGACAGATACCAAGAGACCCAGTTCTTC. It specifies CASSVDRYQETQFF.

The chain combines TRBV18 with TRBJ2-5; D remains unclear. The J call is doubtful: the DNA matches TRBJ2-7 better. This CDR3 is 13 amino acids long. CDR1 KGHSH and CDR2 LQKENI come from the germline V gene. CDR3 nucleotides: TGTGCCAGCTCACGGGTGGGATCTTACGAGCAGTACTTC. Residues: CASSRVGSYEQYF.

This clonotype was observed a few times. The chain couples TRBV6-5 to TRBJ1-1; 8 bases align to TRBD1. In germline, CDR1 is MNHEY, CDR2 SVGAGI. V dropped 0 bases and J dropped 1; count of bases not matched to a gene: 7. The CDR3 consists of 17 residues. CDR3: CASSYSTAGTGNTEAFF. CDR3 nucleotide sequence: TGTGCCAGCAGTTACTCGACTGCCGGGACAGGGAACACTGAAGCTTTCTTT.

In DNA, the CDR3 is TGTGCCAGCAGCTCCCACTACCCGGGACAAGGCAGCTACGAGCAGTTCTTC. This sequence encodes CASSSHYPGQGSYEQFF. The chain is built from TRBV7-6 and TRBJ2-1, with D perhaps TRBD1 (6 bases). Germline V CDR1 and CDR2: SGHVS, FNYEAQ. The CDR3 sequence is 17 residues long. V was shortened by 4 bases and J by 10 bases, with 26 bases between the two germline ends.

The V gene is TRBV7-8, the J gene TRBJ1-2; D is undetermined. The CDR3 contains 11 residues. Trimming cost V 3 bases and J 10 bases, with 9 bases left between them. Looked up from germline, CDR1 is SGHVS and CDR2 is FQNEAQ. The CDR3 is CASSLDADYTF. The CDR3 DNA follows: TGTGCCAGCAGCTTGGACGCTGACTACACCTTC. Full variable domain (outside the CDR3, taken from reference TRBV7-8 and TRBJ1-2): GAGVSQSPRYKVAKRGQDVALRCDPISGHVSLFWYQQALGQGPEFLTYFQNEAQLDKSGLPSDRFFAERPEGSVSTLKIQRTQQEDSAVYLCASSLDADYTFGSGTRLTVV.

V gene TRBV11-3 combines with J gene TRBJ2-4; 8 positions match TRBD2. With the DNA end fitting TRBJ2-5 better, the J assignment may be wrong. Germline-derived CDR1 and CDR2 are SGHNT and YENEEA. This CDR3 is 15 amino acids long. In nucleotides, the CDR3 is TGTGCCAGCAGCTTATACGGGGGGGCCGGAGAGACCCAGTACTTC. It codes for CASSLYGGAGETQYF.

This clonotype is labeled as medium-sized (0.01 to 0.1%). The rearrangement joins TRBV7-2 to TRBJ2-1, with D perhaps matching TRBD1 (5 bases). The end of the DNA fits TRBJ2-7 better, so the J call may be wrong. The CDR3 sequence is 15 residues long. The germline V gene has CDR1 SGHTA and CDR2 FQGNSA. The CDR3 loop reads CASSPPGNLYNEQYF. CDR3 DNA: TGTGCCAGCAGCCCCCCAGGGAACCTATACAATGAGCAGTACTTC.

This clonotype qualifies as medium-sized. The chain carries TRBV6-1 and TRBJ2-1; D remains unclear. Per germline, CDR1 MNHNS and CDR2 SASEGT. V shed 1 base and J shed 10 bases, with 8 bases lying between them. The CDR3 sequence is 12 residues long. CDR3 in DNA: TGTGCCAGCAGTGAAGTGTCCTACGAGCAGTTCTTC. It is translated as CASSEVSYEQFF.

This clonotype was counted a few times. J is TRBJ2-1 and V is TRBV12-3 or TRBV12-4, with D maybe TRBD2 (6 bases). CDR3 size: 15 residues. V shed 5 bases and J shed 2 bases, with 13 bases lying between them. CDR3 protein: CASSVRDFTYNEQFF. CDR3 coding DNA: TGTGCCAGCAGTGTAAGGGACTTCACCTACAATGAGCAGTTCTTC.

Many counts were recorded for this clonotype. This sequence joins TRBV6-1 and TRBJ2-1; unclear D gene. The DNA end is more similar to TRBJ2-7, so the J call may be wrong. Looked up from germline, CDR1 is MNHNS and CDR2 is SASEGT. The CDR3 extends over 15 amino acids. The CDR3 region has the DNA TGTGCCAGCAGTGAGACGTCCCCTTTGGGTCTCGAGCAGTACTTC. It codes for CASSETSPLGLEQYF.

In this sample, this clonotype turned up many times. The chain has TRBV6-1 and TRBJ2-1, with TRBD1 matching over 9 bases. The CDR3 contains 18 residues. The V gene end was trimmed by 5 bases and the J gene end by 9 bases; junction bases not matched to a gene: 20. In germline, CDR1 is MNHNS, CDR2 SASEGT. CDR3 in amino acids: CASSSPQGSGTGKGEQFF. CDR3 DNA: TGTGCCAGCAGTTCGCCCCAAGGTTCAGGGACAGGGAAAGGTGAGCAGTTCTTC.

This clonotype was recorded a few times. The chain couples TRBV7-8 to TRBJ2-1; 7 bases match TRBD1. Germline V gives CDR1 SGHVS, CDR2 FQNEAQ. V was clipped by 4 bases and J by 13 bases; unmatched bases: 13. The CDR3 is 14 residues long. The CDR3, as DNA: TGTGCCAGCAGCTCCGACAGGGTGGTGAAGACCCAGTTCTTC. Its protein product is CASSSDRVVKTQFF.

V is TRBV12-5 and J is TRBJ2-7; 8 bases fit TRBD1. CDR1 is LGHNT and CDR2 is FRNRAP in the germline V gene. V lost 2 bases and J lost 6; bases outside the gene matches: 9. CDR3 length: 15 residues. CDR3: CASGLWTGKGGEQYF. CDR3 coding DNA: TGTGCTAGTGGTTTGTGGACAGGGAAGGGTGGCGAGCAGTACTTC.

The rearrangement uses TRBV7-2 and TRBJ1-2; D remains ambiguous. The germline CDR1 and CDR2 sequences are SGHTA and FQGNSA. The CDR3 extends over 13 amino acids. Trimming pared 2 bases from V and 8 bases from J, leaving 12 bases between. The CDR3 sequence: CASSLTQSGGYTF. The CDR3 coding sequence is TGTGCCAGCAGCTTAACCCAATCGGGGGGCTACACCTTC.

The chain carries TRBV6-8 and TRBJ1-2; D unresolved. The CDR3 is made up of 15 amino acids. V was trimmed by 6 bases and J by 1 base, leaving 15 bases between them. Germline V gives CDR1 MNHGY, CDR2 SAAAGT. This chain's CDR3 is CASRRDTSYNYGYTF. The CDR3 DNA is TGTGCCAGCAGGCGAGACACCAGCTATAACTATGGCTACACCTTC.

To note about this clonotype: One end of the junction fails to match germline, which may point to a read error. The chain combines TRBV7-3 with TRBJ2-5; tentatively, D is TRBD2 (7 bases). The length of the CDR3 is 12 residues. Germline V gene data show CDR1 as SGHTA and CDR2 as FQGTGA. The chain's CDR3 is CASSQGRGIRFF. The CDR3 DNA follows: TGTGCCAGCAGCCAGGGGCGGGGGATCCGGTTCTTC. The full variable domain, in which reference TRBV7-3 and TRBJ2-5 provide the parts outside the CDR3, is GAGVSQTPSNKVTEKGKYVELRCDPISGHTALYWYRQSLGQGPEFLIYFQGTGAADDSGLPNDRFFAVRPEGSVSTLKIQRTERGDSAVYLCASSQGRGIRFFGPGTRLLVL.

This clonotype was picked up a small number of times. The chain has TRBV6-1 and TRBJ1-2, with TRBD1 as a possible D gene (5 bases). Germline CDR1 and CDR2: MNHNS and SASEGT. The CDR3 covers 13 residues. V dropped 10 bases and J dropped 6 bases, with 18 bases sitting between them. CDR3 protein: CATDINRGNGYTF. The CDR3 DNA reads TGTGCCACCGATATTAATAGGGGAAATGGCTACACCTTC.

This clonotype was detected many times. The V and J genes are TRBV6-6 and TRBJ2-3; 10 positions agree with TRBD1. Losses at the gene ends were 2 bases for V and 3 bases for J; bases not matched to a gene: 5. Germline loops: CDR1 MNHNY, CDR2 SVGAGI (reference sequence). This CDR3 is 16 amino acids long. The CDR3, as DNA: TGTGCCAGCAGTTACGGAGACAGGGGGCAAACAGATACGCAGTATTTT. As protein: CASSYGDRGQTDTQYF.